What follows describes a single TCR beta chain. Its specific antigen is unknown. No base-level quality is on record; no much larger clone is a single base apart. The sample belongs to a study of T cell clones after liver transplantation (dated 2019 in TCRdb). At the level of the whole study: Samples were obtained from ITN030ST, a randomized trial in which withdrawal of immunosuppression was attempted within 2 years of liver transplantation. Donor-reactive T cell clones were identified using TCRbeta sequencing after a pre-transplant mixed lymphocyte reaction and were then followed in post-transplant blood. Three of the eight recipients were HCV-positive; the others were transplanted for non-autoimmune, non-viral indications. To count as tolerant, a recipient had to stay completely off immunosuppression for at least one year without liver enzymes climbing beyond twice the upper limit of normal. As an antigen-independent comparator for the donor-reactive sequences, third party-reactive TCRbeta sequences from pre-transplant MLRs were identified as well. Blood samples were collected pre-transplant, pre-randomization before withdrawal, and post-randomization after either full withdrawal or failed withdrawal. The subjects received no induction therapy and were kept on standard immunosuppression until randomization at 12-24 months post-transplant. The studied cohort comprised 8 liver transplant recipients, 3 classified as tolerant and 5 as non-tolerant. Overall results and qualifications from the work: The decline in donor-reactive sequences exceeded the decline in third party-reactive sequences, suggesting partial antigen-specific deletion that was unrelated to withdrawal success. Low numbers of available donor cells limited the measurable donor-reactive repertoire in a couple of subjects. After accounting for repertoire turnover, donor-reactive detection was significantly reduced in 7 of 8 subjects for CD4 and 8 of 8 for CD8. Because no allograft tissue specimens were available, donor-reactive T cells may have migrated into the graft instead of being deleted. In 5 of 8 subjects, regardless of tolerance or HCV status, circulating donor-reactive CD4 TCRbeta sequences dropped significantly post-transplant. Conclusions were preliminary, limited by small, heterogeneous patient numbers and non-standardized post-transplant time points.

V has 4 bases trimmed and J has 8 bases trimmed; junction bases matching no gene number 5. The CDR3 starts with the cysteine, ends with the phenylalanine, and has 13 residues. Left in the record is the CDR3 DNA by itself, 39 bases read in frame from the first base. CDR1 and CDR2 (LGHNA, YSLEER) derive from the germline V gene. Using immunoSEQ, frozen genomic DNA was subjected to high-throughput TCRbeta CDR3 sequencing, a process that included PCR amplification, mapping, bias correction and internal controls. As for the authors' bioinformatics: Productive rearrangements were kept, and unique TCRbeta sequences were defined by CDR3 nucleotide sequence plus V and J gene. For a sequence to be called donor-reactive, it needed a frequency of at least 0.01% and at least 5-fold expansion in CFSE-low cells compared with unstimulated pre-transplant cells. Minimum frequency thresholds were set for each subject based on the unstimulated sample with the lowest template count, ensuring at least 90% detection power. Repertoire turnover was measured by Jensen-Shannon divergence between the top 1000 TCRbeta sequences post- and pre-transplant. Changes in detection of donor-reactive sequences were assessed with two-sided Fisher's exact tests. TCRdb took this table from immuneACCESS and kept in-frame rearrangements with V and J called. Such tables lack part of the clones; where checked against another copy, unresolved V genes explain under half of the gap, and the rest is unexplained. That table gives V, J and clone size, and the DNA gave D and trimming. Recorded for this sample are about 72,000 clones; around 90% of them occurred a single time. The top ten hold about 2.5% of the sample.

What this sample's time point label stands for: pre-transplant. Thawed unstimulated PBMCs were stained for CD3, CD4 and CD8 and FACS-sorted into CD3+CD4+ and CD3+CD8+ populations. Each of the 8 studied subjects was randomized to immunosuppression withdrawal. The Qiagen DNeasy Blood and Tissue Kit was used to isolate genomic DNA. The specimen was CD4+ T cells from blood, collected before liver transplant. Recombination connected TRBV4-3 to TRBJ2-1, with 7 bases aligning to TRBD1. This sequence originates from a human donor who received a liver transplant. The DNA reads TGCGCCAGCAGCCGGGACAGTACTGATGAGCAGTTCTTC. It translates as CASSRDSTDEQFF.